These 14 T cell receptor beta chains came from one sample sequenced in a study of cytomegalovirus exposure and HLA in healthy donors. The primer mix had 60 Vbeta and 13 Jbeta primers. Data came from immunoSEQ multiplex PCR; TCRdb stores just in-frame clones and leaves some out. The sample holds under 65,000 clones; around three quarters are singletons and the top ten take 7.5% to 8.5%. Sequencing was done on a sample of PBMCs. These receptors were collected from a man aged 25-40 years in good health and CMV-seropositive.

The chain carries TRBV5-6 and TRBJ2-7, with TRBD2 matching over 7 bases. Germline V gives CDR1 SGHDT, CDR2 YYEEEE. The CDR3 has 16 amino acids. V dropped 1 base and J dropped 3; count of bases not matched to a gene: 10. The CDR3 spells CASSLSGTLGGYEQYF. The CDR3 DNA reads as TGTGCCAGCAGCTTGAGCGGGACCCTGGGGGGCTACGAGCAGTACTTC.

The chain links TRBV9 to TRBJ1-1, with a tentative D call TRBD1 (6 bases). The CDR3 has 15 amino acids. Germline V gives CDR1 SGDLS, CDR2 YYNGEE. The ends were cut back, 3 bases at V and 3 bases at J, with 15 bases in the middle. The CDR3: CASSGPQGMDTEAFF. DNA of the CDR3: TGTGCCAGCAGCGGCCCCCAGGGGATGGACACTGAAGCTTTCTTT.

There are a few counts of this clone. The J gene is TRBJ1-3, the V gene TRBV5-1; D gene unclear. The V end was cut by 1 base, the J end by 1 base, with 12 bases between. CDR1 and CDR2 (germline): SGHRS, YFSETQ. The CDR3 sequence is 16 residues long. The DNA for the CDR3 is TGCGCCAGCAGCTTGACGATTGGCCTGTCTGGAAACACCATATATTTT. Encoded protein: CASSLTIGLSGNTIYF.

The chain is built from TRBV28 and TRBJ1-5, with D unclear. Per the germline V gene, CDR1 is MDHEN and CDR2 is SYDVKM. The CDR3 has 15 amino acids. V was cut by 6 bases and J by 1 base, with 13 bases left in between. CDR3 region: CASRFRRVSNQPQHF. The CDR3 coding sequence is TGTGCCAGCAGATTCCGGCGGGTAAGCAATCAGCCCCAGCATTTT. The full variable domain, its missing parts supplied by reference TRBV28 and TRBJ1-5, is DVKVTQSSRYLVKRTGEKVFLECVQDMDHENMFWYRQDPGLGLRLIYFSYDVKMKEKGDIPEGYSVSREKKERFSLILESASTNQTSMYLCASRFRRVSNQPQHFGDGTRLSIL.

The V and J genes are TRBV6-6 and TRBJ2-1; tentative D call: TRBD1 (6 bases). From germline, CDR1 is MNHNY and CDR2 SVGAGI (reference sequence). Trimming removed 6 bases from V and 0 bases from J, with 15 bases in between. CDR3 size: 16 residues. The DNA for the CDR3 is TGTGCCAGCAGATCAACAGGGTTCAGCTCCTACAATGAGCAGTTCTTC. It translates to CASRSTGFSSYNEQFF.

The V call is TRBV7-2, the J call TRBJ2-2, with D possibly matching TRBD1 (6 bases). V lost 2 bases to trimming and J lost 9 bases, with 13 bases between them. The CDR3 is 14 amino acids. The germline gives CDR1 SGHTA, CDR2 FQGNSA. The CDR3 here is CASSLRSGDRELFF. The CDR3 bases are TGTGCCAGCAGCTTACGATCAGGGGACAGGGAGCTGTTTTTT.

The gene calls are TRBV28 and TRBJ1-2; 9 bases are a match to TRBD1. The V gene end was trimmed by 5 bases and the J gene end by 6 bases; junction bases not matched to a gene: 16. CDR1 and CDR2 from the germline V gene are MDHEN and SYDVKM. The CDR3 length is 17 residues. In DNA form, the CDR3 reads TGTGCCAGCAGTGCGAACAGGGGGCTGATGGCGGTGGATGGCTACACCTTC. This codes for CASSANRGLMAVDGYTF.

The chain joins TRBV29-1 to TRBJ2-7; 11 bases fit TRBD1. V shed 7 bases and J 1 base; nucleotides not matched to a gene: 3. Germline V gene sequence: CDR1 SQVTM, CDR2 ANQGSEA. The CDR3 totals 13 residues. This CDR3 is CSAGQGASYEQYF. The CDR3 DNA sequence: TGCAGCGCCGGACAGGGGGCTTCCTACGAGCAGTACTTC.

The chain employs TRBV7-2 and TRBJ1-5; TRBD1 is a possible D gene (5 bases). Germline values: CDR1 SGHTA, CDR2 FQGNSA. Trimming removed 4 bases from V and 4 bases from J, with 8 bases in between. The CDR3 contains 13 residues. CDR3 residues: CASSWRGNQPQHF. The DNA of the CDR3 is TGTGCCAGCAGCTGGAGGGGAAATCAGCCCCAGCATTTT.

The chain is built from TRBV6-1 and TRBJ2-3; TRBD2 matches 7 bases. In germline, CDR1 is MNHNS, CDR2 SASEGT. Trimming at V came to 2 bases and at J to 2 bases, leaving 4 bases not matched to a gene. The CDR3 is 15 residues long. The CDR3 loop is CASSELAEYTDTQYF. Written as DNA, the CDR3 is TGTGCCAGCAGTGAACTAGCGGAGTACACAGATACGCAGTATTTT.

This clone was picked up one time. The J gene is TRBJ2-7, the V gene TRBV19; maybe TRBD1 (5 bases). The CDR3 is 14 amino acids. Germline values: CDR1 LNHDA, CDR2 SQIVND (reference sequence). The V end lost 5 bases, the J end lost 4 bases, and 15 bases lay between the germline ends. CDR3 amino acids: CASSETVGYYEQYF. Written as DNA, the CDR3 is TGTGCCAGTAGTGAGACAGTGGGGTATTACGAGCAGTACTTC.

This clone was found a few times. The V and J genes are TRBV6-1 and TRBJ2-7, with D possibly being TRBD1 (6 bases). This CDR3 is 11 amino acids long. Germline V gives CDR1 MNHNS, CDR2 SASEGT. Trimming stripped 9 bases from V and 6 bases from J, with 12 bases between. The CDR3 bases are TGTGCCAGTACCAGGGGCGGCGAGCAGTACTTC. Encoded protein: CASTRGGEQYF.

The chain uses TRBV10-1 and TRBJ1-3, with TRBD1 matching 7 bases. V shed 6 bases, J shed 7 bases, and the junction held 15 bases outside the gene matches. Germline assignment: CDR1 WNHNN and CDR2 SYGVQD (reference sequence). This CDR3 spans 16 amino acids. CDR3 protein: CASRSSLQGEGNTIYF. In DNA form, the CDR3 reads TGCGCCAGCAGGTCGAGCCTTCAGGGGGAAGGGAACACCATATATTTT.

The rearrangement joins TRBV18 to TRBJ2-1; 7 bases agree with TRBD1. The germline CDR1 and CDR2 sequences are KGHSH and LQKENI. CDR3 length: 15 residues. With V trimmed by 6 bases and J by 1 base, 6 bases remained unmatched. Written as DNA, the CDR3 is TGTGCCAGCTCTCCGACAGGGTATTCCTACAATGAGCAGTTCTTC. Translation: CASSPTGYSYNEQFF.